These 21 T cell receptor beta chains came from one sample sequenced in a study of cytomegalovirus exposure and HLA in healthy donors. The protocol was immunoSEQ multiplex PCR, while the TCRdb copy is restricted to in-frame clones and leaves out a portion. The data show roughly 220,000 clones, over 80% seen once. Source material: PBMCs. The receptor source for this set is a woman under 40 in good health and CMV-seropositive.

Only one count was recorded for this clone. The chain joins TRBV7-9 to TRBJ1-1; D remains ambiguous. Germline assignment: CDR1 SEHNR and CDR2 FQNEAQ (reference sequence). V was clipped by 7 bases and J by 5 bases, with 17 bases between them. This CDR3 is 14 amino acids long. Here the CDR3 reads CASTPPPLGTEAFF. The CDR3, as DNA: TGTGCCAGCACACCCCCGCCTTTGGGGACTGAAGCTTTCTTT.

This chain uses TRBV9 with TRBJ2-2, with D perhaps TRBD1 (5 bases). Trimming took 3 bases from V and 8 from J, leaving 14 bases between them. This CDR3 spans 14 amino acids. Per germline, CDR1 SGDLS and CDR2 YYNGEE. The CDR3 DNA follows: TGTGCCAGCAGCGCCCCTTCTCAGGGAGGGGAGCTGTTTTTT. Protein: CASSAPSQGGELFF.

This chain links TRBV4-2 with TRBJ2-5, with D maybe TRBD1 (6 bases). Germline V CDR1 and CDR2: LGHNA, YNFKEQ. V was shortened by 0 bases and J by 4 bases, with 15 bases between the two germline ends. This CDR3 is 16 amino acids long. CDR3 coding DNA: TGTGCCAGCAGCCAAGATTCAGGGGCTAATGGAGAGACCCAGTACTTC. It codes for CASSQDSGANGETQYF.

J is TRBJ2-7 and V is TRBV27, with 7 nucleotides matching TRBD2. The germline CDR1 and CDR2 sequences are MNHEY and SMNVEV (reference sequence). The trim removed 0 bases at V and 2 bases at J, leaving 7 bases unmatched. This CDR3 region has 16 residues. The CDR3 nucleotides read TGTGCCAGCAGTTTATCGATCCCTAGCGGTACCTACGAGCAGTACTTC. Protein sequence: CASSLSIPSGTYEQYF.

The CDR3 loop is CASIETGFGEQYF. In DNA form, the CDR3 reads TGCGCCAGCATCGAGACAGGGTTCGGCGAGCAGTACTTC. The chain joins TRBV10-2 to TRBJ2-7; TRBD1 matches at 7 bases. V lost 7 bases to trimming and J lost 6 bases; unmatched junction nucleotides: 9. Germline V gives CDR1 WSHSY, CDR2 SAAADI. This CDR3 region has 13 residues.

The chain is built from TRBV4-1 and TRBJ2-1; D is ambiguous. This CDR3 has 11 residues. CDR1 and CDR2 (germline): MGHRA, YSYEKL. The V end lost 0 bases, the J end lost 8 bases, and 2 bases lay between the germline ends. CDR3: CASSQEDEQFF. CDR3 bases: TGCGCCAGCAGCCAAGAAGATGAGCAGTTCTTC.

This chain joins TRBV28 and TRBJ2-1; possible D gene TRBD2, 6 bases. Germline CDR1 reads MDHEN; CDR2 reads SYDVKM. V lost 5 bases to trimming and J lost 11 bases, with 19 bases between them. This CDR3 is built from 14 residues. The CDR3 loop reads CASSLRDFIGQQFF. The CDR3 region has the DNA TGTGCCAGCAGTCTGAGGGACTTCATAGGCCAGCAGTTCTTC.

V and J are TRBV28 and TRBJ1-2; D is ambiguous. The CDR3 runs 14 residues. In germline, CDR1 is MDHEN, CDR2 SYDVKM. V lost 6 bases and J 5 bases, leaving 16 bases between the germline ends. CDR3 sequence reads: CASSPLAAGYGYTF. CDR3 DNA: TGTGCCAGCAGCCCGCTAGCCGCAGGTTATGGCTACACCTTC.

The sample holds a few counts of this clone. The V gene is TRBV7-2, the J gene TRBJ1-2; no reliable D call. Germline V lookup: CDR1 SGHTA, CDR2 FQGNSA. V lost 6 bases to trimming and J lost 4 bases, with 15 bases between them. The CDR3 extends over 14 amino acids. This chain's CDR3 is CASRPPSGSYGYTF. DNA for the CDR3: TGTGCCAGCAGGCCTCCTTCAGGATCCTATGGCTACACCTTC.

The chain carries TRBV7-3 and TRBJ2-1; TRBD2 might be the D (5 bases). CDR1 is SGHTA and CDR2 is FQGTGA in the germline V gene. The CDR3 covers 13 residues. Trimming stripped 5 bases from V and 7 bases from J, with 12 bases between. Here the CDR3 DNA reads TGTGCCAGCAGCCTAGGACTCCTTAATGAGCAGTTCTTC. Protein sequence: CASSLGLLNEQFF.

The CDR3 bases are TGTGCCAGCAGCCCCGGCGGGGGAACCTACGAGCAGTACTTC. Translation gives CASSPGGGTYEQYF. The gene calls are TRBV7-9 and TRBJ2-7; 7 bases align to TRBD2. Germline trimming cut 5 bases from V and 2 bases from J; bases unmatched to any gene: 6. Germline values: CDR1 SEHNR, CDR2 FQNEAQ (reference sequence). The CDR3 sequence is 14 residues long.

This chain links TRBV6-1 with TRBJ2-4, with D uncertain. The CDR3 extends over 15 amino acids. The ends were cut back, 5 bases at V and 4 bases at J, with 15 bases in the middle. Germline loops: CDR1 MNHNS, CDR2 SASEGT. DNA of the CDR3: TGTGCCAGCAGTAGTCTTTCGGACCCAAAAAACATTCAGTACTTC. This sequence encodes CASSSLSDPKNIQYF.

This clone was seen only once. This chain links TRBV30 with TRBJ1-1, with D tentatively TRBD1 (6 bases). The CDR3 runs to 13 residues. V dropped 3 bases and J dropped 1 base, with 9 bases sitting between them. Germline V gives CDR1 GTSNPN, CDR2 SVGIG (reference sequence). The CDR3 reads CAWRTGQNTEAFF. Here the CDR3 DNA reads TGTGCCTGGAGGACAGGTCAGAACACTGAAGCTTTCTTT.

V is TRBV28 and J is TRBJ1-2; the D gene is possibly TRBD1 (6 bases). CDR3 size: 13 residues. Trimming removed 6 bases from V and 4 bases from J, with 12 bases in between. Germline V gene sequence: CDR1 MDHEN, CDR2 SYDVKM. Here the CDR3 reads CASRTTGSYGYTF. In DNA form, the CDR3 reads TGTGCCAGCAGAACTACAGGGTCCTATGGCTACACCTTC.

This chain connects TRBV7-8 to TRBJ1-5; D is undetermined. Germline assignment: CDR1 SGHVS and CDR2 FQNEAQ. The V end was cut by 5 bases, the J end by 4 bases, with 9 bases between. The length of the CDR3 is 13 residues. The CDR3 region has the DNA TGTGCCAGCAGCCCAGACCGAAATCAGCCCCAGCATTTT. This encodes CASSPDRNQPQHF.

This CDR3 is CASSIVFGYAQNYGYTF. The CDR3 nucleotides are TGTGCCAGTAGTATAGTTTTCGGTTATGCACAAAACTATGGCTACACCTTC. V and J are TRBV19 and TRBJ1-2; D gene unclear. Germline values: CDR1 LNHDA, CDR2 SQIVND (reference sequence). V was trimmed by 1 base and J by 2 bases, leaving 17 bases between them. The CDR3 is 17 residues long.

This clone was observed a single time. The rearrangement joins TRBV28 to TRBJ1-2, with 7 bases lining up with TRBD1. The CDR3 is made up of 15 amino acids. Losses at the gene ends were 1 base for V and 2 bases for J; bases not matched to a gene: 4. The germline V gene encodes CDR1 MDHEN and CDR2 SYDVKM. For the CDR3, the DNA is TGTGCCAGCAGTTTATTGGGGGGACAGAACTATGGCTACACCTTC. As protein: CASSLLGGQNYGYTF.

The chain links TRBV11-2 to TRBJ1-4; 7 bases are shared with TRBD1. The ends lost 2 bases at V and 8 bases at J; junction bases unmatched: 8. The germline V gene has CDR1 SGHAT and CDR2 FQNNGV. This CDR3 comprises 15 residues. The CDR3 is CASSLLRGRGEKLFF. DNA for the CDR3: TGTGCCAGCAGCTTACTGAGGGGGCGCGGGGAAAAACTGTTTTTT.

The CDR3, as DNA: TGTGCCAGCAGCACCGGGGCCAAAGAGACCCAGTACTTC. Protein product: CASSTGAKETQYF. The V gene is TRBV7-2, the J gene TRBJ2-5; D tentatively reads TRBD1 or TRBD2 (5 bases each). The CDR3 loop spans 13 amino acids. Deletions cut 5 bases from V and 3 bases from J, with 10 bases between. Germline lookup yields CDR1 SGHTA and CDR2 FQGNSA.

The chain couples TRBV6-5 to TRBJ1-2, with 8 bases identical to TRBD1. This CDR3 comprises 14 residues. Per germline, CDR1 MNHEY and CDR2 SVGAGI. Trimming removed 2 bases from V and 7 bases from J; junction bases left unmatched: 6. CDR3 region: CASSYPDRDGGYTF. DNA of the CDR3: TGTGCCAGCAGTTACCCGGACAGGGACGGTGGCTACACCTTC.

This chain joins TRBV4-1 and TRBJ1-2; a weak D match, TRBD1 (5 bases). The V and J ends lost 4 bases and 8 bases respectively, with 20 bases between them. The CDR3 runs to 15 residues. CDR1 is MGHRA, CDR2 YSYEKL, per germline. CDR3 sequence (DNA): TGCGCCAGCAGCCTAAGGACAATAGGAGGGGTGGGCTACACCTTC. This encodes CASSLRTIGGVGYTF.